These T cell receptor beta chains were read from a single sample in a study of identifying expanded T cells in peripheral blood. Measured with immunoSEQ multiplex PCR; TCRdb has only the in-frame clones, and not every one. The table records 50,000 to 65,000 clones, about four fifths of them present only once. Sequenced material: blood. Every receptor here comes from a person between 18 and 69 years old in good health. The CDR3 runs from the conserved cysteine through the conserved F or W. A D gene is named only where the DNA matches it firmly. Expanded clones are given a class, and other clones once, few, many or no size at all.

CDR3nt | CDR3aa | j_gene | d_gene | abundance | v_gene
TGTGCCAGCAGTATTGTACCGACAGGGGATAATGAAAAACTGTTTTTT | CASSIVPTGDNEKLFF | TRBJ1-4 | TRBD1 | - | TRBV7-9
TGTGCCAGCAGCTCCGACGGGAGGTCTGGAAACACCATATATTTT | CASSSDGRSGNTIYF | TRBJ1-3 | - | - | TRBV5-4
TGTGCCAGCAGCTCAAGCGGGGGGGTGAATACGCAGTATTTT | CASSSSGGVNTQYF | TRBJ2-3 | TRBD2 | - | TRBV5-5
TGTGCCAGCAGCAAAGATAGGAGCGGGAGGCCAGATACGCAGTATTTT | CASSKDRSGRPDTQYF | TRBJ2-3 | - | - | TRBV21-1
TGTGCCTGGGGTGGGACTTTAGGTCTGGAGAGTGAGGGGCAGTTCTTC | CAWGGTLGLESEGQFF | TRBJ2-1 | - | - | TRBV30
TGTGCCAGCAGTCGTACAGGGTCAGGACAGCCCCAGCATTTT | CASSRTGSGQPQHF | TRBJ1-5 | - | - | TRBV6-5
TGTGCCAGCAGTTACTCACTGGGAAACACTGAAGCTTTCTTT | CASSYSLGNTEAFF | TRBJ1-1 | - | - | TRBV6-6
TGTGCCTGGATTGGGGGCCACCCGACCTTC | CAWIGGHPTF | TRBJ1-2 | - | - | TRBV30
TGCGCCAGCAGCCAAGAAGCTAGCGGTGCCTACAATGAGCAGTTCTTC | CASSQEASGAYNEQFF | TRBJ2-1 | TRBD2 | - | TRBV4-1
TGTGCCAGCAGTACACCGGGACAGGGGGCCCAAGAGACCCAGTACTTC | CASSTPGQGAQETQYF | TRBJ2-5 | TRBD1 | - | TRBV25-1
TGTGCCAGCAGTCTACGGGCGGGGGCCTCGAACACCGGGGAGCTGTTTTTT | CASSLRAGASNTGELFF | TRBJ2-2 | - | - | TRBV7-8
TGTGCCAGCAGCTTAAGGGGAGGCTCTGGGGCCAACGTCCTGACTTTC | CASSLRGGSGANVLTF | TRBJ2-6 | - | - | TRBV7-2
TGTGCCACCAGCAGAGATCCAGTACGCGGCTACACCTTC | CATSRDPVRGYTF | TRBJ1-2 | - | - | TRBV15
TGTGCCAGCAGTCTAGAGGTTAGCAATCAGCCCCAGCATTTT | CASSLEVSNQPQHF | TRBJ1-5 | - | - | TRBV6-1
TGTGCCAGTAGTATAGGGACGACAGGTCAGCCCCAGCATTTT | CASSIGTTGQPQHF | TRBJ1-5 | - | - | TRBV19
TGTGCCAGCAGTGAGCTCGAAAATTCACCCCTCCACTTT | CASSELENSPLHF | TRBJ1-6 | - | once | TRBV25-1
TGTGCCAGCAGCTTGGCCAGGGCAGGTGAAGCTTTCTTT | CASSLARAGEAFF | TRBJ1-1 | - | - | TRBV5-4
TGTGCTAGTGGTCAAAGCGGGAGTTACATTCAGTACTTC | CASGQSGSYIQYF | TRBJ2-4 | TRBD2 | - | TRBV12-5
TGTGCCAGCAGCTTACGGTCTCGCTCCTACAATGAGCAGTTCTTC | CASSLRSRSYNEQFF | TRBJ2-1 | - | - | TRBV7-8
TGTGCCAGCAGCTCAACCTGGGGGGGAGCTTTCTTT | CASSSTWGGAFF | TRBJ1-1 | - | - | TRBV7-8
TGTGCCAGCAGTCTACAGGGTCTGGAGACCCAGTACTTC | CASSLQGLETQYF | TRBJ2-5 | - | - | TRBV2
TGTGCCAGTAGTAGGGGGGCAGCACAGAGGGAGGCGCGTGGGGCCAACGTCCTGACTTTC | CASSRGAAQREARGANVLTF | TRBJ2-6 | - | few | TRBV19
TGTGCCAGCAGTCAAAGGAACACTGAAGCTTTCTTT | CASSQRNTEAFF | TRBJ1-1 | - | - | TRBV28
TGTGCCATCAGTGCGCGGGGGGACATAGATACGCAGTATTTT | CAISARGDIDTQYF | TRBJ2-3 | TRBD2 | - | TRBV10-3
TGCGCCAGCAGGGGGGACAGGGAGGACACTGAAGCTTTCTTT | CASRGDREDTEAFF | TRBJ1-1 | TRBD1 | - | TRBV5-1
TGTGCCAGCAGTGAAGAATTAAGGGACCTGGAGCAGTACTTC | CASSEELRDLEQYF | TRBJ2-7 | - | - | TRBV2
TGCGCCAGCAGCCAAGGGGCGGGGGGCGTCTATGGCTACACCTTC | CASSQGAGGVYGYTF | TRBJ1-2 | - | - | TRBV4-3
TGTGCCAGCAGTGCCGGGGAGGCGCAGTACTTC | CASSAGEAQYF | TRBJ2-7 | - | few | TRBV2
TGTGCCAGCAGCAGTAGCGGGGGGAGGTACGAGCAGTACTTC | CASSSSGGRYEQYF | TRBJ2-7 | TRBD2 | - | TRBV7-2
TGTGCCAGCAGCCCCCCTGGGGGGCAAAGGAATGAGCAGTTCTTC | CASSPPGGQRNEQFF | TRBJ2-1 | - | - | TRBV9
TGCAGCGTTGAAGATCTTCTAGGGAACACTGAAGCTTTCTTT | CSVEDLLGNTEAFF | TRBJ1-1 | - | - | TRBV29-1
TGCAGCTTGAGGGAATATGAGACCCAGTACTTC | CSLREYETQYF | TRBJ2-5 | - | - | TRBV29-1
TGTGCCAGCAGCTTAGACGGGACTTACACAGATACGCAGTATTTT | CASSLDGTYTDTQYF | TRBJ2-3 | - | - | TRBV7-6
TGTGCCAGCAGCCCCACCGGGACTAGCGGGGGGCGCTACAATGAGCAGTTCTTC | CASSPTGTSGGRYNEQFF | TRBJ2-1 | TRBD2 | - | TRBV5-4
TGTGCCACCAGCAGAGGGGCAGGGGGGAATGAGCAGTTCTTC | CATSRGAGGNEQFF | TRBJ2-1 | - | - | TRBV15
TGTGCCAGTAGTATCCAGGGTAAACAAGAGACCCAGTACTTC | CASSIQGKQETQYF | TRBJ2-5 | - | - | TRBV19
TGTGCCAGCAGCTTAGCTAGCGGGAGCGCTGGGAACATTCAGTACTTC | CASSLASGSAGNIQYF | TRBJ2-4 | TRBD2 | - | TRBV7-9
TGTGCCAGCAGCTTCTGGCAGAGTGAAGCTTTCTTT | CASSFWQSEAFF | TRBJ1-1 | - | - | TRBV5-5
TGTGCCTGGAGCCTAGGGACAGCTGGAAACACCATATATTTT | CAWSLGTAGNTIYF | TRBJ1-3 | TRBD1 | few | TRBV30
TGTGCCAGCAGAAGGGACAGGGGATCCTACAATGAGCAGTTCTTC | CASRRDRGSYNEQFF | TRBJ2-1 | TRBD1 | - | TRBV6-4
TGTGCCAGCGGAAGGGACAGGGTCACAGATACGCAGTATTTT | CASGRDRVTDTQYF | TRBJ2-3 | TRBD1 | - | TRBV5-6
TGCGCCAGCAGCTTAAAGGGGACAGGCTCGAACAATGAGCAGTTCTTC | CASSLKGTGSNNEQFF | TRBJ2-1 | TRBD1 | - | TRBV5-1
TGTGCCAGCAACGTGGGGGTAACCGGGGAGCTGTTTTTT | CASNVGVTGELFF | TRBJ2-2 | - | - | TRBV5-4
TGTGCCACCGGGAGAGGTGATTCACCCCTCCACTTT | CATGRGDSPLHF | TRBJ1-6 | - | - | TRBV19
TGTGCCAGCAGCTCCGGGGGCAGGCTTTACGCTTTCTTT | CASSSGGRLYAFF | TRBJ1-1 | - | - | TRBV11-2
TGTGCCAGCAGCGCCGGACTAGCGGGAAGTAATCCCTCCTACAATGAGCAGTTCTTC | CASSAGLAGSNPSYNEQFF | TRBJ2-1 | TRBD2 | - | TRBV9
TGTGCCAGCAGTCTCTTTGGGGGGCCCATGGATTACAATGAGCAGTTCTTC | CASSLFGGPMDYNEQFF | TRBJ2-1 | - | - | TRBV9
TGTGCCAGCAGCTTGGTGGGGCTAGCGGGAGCCACCGGGGAGCTGTTTTTT | CASSLVGLAGATGELFF | TRBJ2-2 | TRBD2 | - | TRBV5-6
TGCGCCAGCAGCTTACGGCCGACTAGCGGGGGCAAGGGGGAGACCCAGTACTTC | CASSLRPTSGGKGETQYF | TRBJ2-5 | TRBD2 | - | TRBV5-1
TGTGCCTGGAGTATTGACAGGGCAGATACGCAGTATTTT | CAWSIDRADTQYF | TRBJ2-3 | TRBD1 | once | TRBV30
TGTGCCAGCAGCCGGACTAGCGGAGGCTACAATGAGCAGTTCTTC | CASSRTSGGYNEQFF | TRBJ2-1 | TRBD2 | - | TRBV7-9
TGTGCCAGTGACGATGGAGGGGAGCAGTACTTC | CASDDGGEQYF | TRBJ2-7 | - | - | TRBV19